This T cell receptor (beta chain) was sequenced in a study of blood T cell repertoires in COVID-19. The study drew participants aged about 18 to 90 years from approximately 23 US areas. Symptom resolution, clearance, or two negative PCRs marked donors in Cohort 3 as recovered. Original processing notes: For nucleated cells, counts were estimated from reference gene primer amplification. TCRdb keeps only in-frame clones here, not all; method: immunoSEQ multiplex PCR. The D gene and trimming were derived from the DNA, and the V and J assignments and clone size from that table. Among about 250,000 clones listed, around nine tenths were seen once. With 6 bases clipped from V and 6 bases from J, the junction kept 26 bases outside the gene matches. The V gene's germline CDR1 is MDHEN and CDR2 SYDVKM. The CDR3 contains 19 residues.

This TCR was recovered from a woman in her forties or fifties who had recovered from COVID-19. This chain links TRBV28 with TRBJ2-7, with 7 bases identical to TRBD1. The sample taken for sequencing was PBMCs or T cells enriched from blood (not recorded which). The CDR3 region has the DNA TGTGCCAGCAGCAACACGGGAAAAGGCCGGACAGGCATTTCAGTCGAGCAGTACTTC. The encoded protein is CASSNTGKGRTGISVEQYF.